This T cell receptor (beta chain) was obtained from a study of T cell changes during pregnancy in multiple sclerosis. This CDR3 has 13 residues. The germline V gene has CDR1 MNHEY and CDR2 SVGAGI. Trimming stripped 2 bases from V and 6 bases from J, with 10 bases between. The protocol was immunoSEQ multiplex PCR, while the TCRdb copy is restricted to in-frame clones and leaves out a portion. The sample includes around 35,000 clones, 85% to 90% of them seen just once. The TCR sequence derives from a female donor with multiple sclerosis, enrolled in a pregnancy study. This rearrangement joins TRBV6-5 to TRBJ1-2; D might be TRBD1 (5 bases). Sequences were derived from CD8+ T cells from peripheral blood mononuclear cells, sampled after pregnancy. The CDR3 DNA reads TGTGCCAGCAGTTACCACAGGAGGGATGGCTACACCTTC. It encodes CASSYHRRDGYTF.